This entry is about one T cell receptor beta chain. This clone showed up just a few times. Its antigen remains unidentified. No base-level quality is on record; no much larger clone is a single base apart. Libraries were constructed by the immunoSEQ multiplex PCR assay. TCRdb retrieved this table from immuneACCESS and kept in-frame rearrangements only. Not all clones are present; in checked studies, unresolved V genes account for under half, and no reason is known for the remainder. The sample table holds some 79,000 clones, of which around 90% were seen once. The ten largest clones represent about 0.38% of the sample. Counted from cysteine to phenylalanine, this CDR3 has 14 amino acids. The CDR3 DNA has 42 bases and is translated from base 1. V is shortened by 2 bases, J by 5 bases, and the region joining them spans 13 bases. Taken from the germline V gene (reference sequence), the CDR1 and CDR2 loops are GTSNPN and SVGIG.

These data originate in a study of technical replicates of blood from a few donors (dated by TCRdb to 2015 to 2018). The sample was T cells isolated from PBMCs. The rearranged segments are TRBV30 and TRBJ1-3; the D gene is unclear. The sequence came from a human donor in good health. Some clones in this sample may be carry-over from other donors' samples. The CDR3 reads CAWSFRTGRNTIYF. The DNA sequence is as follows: TGTGCCTGGAGTTTCAGGACTGGAAGAAACACCATATATTTT. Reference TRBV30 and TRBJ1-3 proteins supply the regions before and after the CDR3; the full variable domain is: SQTIHQWPATLVQPVGSPLSLECTVEGTSNPNLYWYRQAAGRGLQLLFYSVGIGQISSEVPQNLSASRPQDRQFILSSKKLLLSDSGFYLCAWSFRTGRNTIYFGEGSWLTVV.